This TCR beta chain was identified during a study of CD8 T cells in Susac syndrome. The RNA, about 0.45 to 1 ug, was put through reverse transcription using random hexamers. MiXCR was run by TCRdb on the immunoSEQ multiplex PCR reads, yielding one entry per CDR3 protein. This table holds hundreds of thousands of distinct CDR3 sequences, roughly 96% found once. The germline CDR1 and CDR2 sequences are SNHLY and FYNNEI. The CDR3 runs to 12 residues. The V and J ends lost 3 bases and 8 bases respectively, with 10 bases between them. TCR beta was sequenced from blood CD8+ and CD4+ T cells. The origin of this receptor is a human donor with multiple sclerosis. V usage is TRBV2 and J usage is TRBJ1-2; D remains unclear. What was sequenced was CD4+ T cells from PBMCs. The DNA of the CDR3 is TGTGCCAGCAGTGACAGTCGCGGCGGCTACACCTTC. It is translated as CASSDSRGGYTF.